Each of the 32 T cell receptor beta chains below was sequenced from the same sample in a study of Graves' ophthalmopathy and Graves' hyperthyroidism. From RNA, the CDR3 regions of TCR beta chains were amplified and sequenced. HTBI primers primed a first-round RT-PCR, and a second-round multiplex PCR followed. Using its own MiXCR run on the multiplex PCR reads, TCRdb lists one record per CDR3 protein. This table holds just over 400,000 distinct CDR3 sequences, around 21% found once. The sample taken for sequencing was peripheral blood. The receptors were sampled from a young woman with stable Graves' hyperthyroidism.

This clonotype was seen ten or more times. The chain carries TRBV19 and TRBJ1-5, with 7 bases aligning to TRBD1. This CDR3 spans 14 amino acids. Trimming took 5 bases from V and 5 from J; bases not matched to a gene: 6. Germline CDR1 LNHDA, CDR2 SQIVND (reference sequence). The CDR3 loop reads CASSRQGSYQPQHF. CDR3 DNA sequence: TGTGCCAGTAGTCGACAGGGTTCGTATCAGCCCCAGCATTTT.

This clonotype was found many times. The rearrangement joins TRBV6-5 to TRBJ2-1; D is unresolved. Trimming stripped 4 bases from V and 0 bases from J, with 13 bases between. The CDR3 extends over 16 amino acids. Per the germline V gene, CDR1 is MNHEY and CDR2 is SVGAGI. CDR3 region: CASSFGSRVSYNEQFF. The CDR3 nucleotides read TGTGCCAGCAGTTTTGGATCCCGCGTCTCCTACAATGAGCAGTTCTTC.

This clonotype was detected only a few times. This chain connects TRBV12-3 or TRBV12-4 to TRBJ1-3; the D is unclear. The V end was cut by 7 bases, the J end by 7 bases, with 14 bases between. The CDR3 sequence is 13 residues long. CDR3 DNA: TGTGCCAGCACCTTCGACACCCAGAACACCATATATTTT. Protein sequence: CASTFDTQNTIYF.

On this clonotype: Since the CDR3 does not end with the conserved phenylalanine or tryptophan, this likely comes from a read error. The DNA is omitted, as the CDR3 cannot be located on it reliably, and the CDR3 follows TCRdb's listing. V and J are TRBV28 and TRBJ1-1. From germline, CDR1 is MDHEN and CDR2 SYDVKM. The CDR3 spans 11 residues, counting both ends. CDR3: CASSGNTEALV.

Many counts were recorded for this clonotype. The chain joins TRBV7-2 to TRBJ1-3, with no clear D. CDR1 is SGHTA, CDR2 FQGNSA, per germline. Trimming took off 2 bases at V and 2 bases at J, with 7 bases between the two ends. This CDR3 has 14 residues. The CDR3 reads CASSLNPTGNTIYF. The CDR3 nucleotides read TGTGCCAGCAGCTTAAATCCTACTGGAAACACCATATATTTT.

This clonotype was observed many times. For the CDR3, the DNA is TGTGCCAGCAGTTACAGAGCGGGAGGTGGCGGGGAGCTGTTTTTT. Protein: CASSYRAGGGGELFF. The chain combines TRBV6-5 with TRBJ2-2, with TRBD2 matching 9 bases. This CDR3 has 15 amino acids. The germline gives CDR1 MNHEY, CDR2 SVGAGI. V was clipped by 2 bases and J by 7 bases; unmatched bases: 5.

The table lists this clonotype with many counts. The chain recombines TRBV2 with TRBJ2-6; D uncertain. Trimming took off 8 bases at V and 2 bases at J, with 16 bases between the two ends. Germline values: CDR1 SNHLY, CDR2 FYNNEI. The CDR3 is 16 amino acids. The CDR3 DNA is TGTGCCAGCCGGTGGGGAATCGGTCCTGGGGCCAACGTCCTGACTTTC. As protein: CASRWGIGPGANVLTF.

This clonotype was seen only a few times. This chain links TRBV6-2 or TRBV6-3 with TRBJ1-6; perhaps TRBD1 as D (6 bases). Trimming took 4 bases from V and 14 from J, leaving 12 bases between them. Per the germline V gene, CDR1 is MNHEY and CDR2 is SVGEGT. CDR3 length: 12 amino acids. CDR3 loop: CASSWTEGTLHF. CDR3 sequence (DNA): TGTGCCAGCAGTTGGACAGAGGGGACCCTCCACTTT.

There are many counts of this clonotype. The chain links TRBV6-2 or TRBV6-3 to TRBJ1-1; perhaps TRBD1 as D (5 bases). The V end was cut by 6 bases, the J end by 0 bases, with 17 bases between. This CDR3 region has 16 residues. Germline CDR1 is MNHEY and CDR2 is SVGEGT. CDR3 residues: CASSRWTHGMNTEAFF. The CDR3, as DNA: TGTGCCAGCAGCCGATGGACACATGGGATGAACACTGAAGCTTTCTTT.

The J gene is TRBJ1-2, the V gene TRBV12-3 or TRBV12-4, with D tentatively TRBD1 (5 bases). Trimming cost V 6 bases and J 8 bases, with 16 bases left between them. CDR3 length: 13 amino acids. CDR3 sequence reads: CASRTGGGAGYTF. The CDR3 coding sequence is TGTGCCAGCAGAACCGGGGGAGGGGCCGGCTACACCTTC.

This clonotype has ten or more counts. The rearrangement joins TRBV20-1 to TRBJ2-5; 9 nucleotides line up with TRBD2. The CDR3 runs to 12 residues. J gave up 3 bases and V 5 bases, and 1 base lay outside the gene matches. The germline CDR1 and CDR2 sequences are DFQATT and SNEGSKA (reference sequence). The CDR3 nucleotides read TGCAGTGCTTGGACTAGCGAAGAGACCCAGTACTTC. Amino acid sequence: CSAWTSEETQYF.

This clonotype was counted many times. The chain carries TRBV6-2 or TRBV6-3 and TRBJ2-6; 7 bases align to TRBD2. Germline CDR1 reads MNHEY; CDR2 reads SVGEGT. The CDR3 spans 16 residues. Trimming removed 5 bases from V and 1 base from J; junction bases left unmatched: 5. Here the CDR3 DNA reads TGTGCCAGCAGTCGGGACTACCCATCTGGGGCCAACGTCCTGACTTTC. Translation gives CASSRDYPSGANVLTF.

There are many counts of this clonotype. The chain has TRBV10-1 and TRBJ2-7, with D possibly TRBD1 on 5 matching bases. This CDR3 region has 18 residues. Germline-derived CDR1 and CDR2 are WNHNN and SYGVQD (reference sequence). Deletions cut 2 bases from V and 4 bases from J, with 24 bases between. The DNA for the CDR3 is TGCGCCAGCAGTGAGCCGGATCGTTGGACATCCCATCGATACGAGCAGTACTTC. Its translation: CASSEPDRWTSHRYEQYF.

V gene TRBV6-2 or TRBV6-3 combines with J gene TRBJ1-5; TRBD1 might be the D (5 bases). The CDR3 has 18 amino acids. CDR1 is MNHEY, CDR2 SVGEGT, per germline. V gave up 0 bases and J gave up 0 bases, with 15 bases separating them. The CDR3: CASSYSSRDRYSNQPQHF. The CDR3 nucleotides read TGTGCCAGCAGTTACTCCAGCCGGGACCGGTATAGCAATCAGCCCCAGCATTTT.

This clonotype was seen ten or more times. The chain joins TRBV10-3 to TRBJ1-5, with D unclear. Germline CDR1 reads ENHRY; CDR2 reads SYGVKD. Trimming shortened V by 0 bases and J by 7 bases, and 10 bases separated the two germline ends. The CDR3 covers 14 residues. The CDR3 reads CAISESLGGQPQHF. The CDR3 DNA reads as TGTGCCATCAGTGAGTCATTGGGAGGGCAGCCCCAGCATTTT.

The J gene is TRBJ2-5, the V gene TRBV7-2, with a tentative D call TRBD1 (5 bases). V was cut by 2 bases and J by 5 bases, with 21 bases left in between. From germline, CDR1 is SGHTA and CDR2 FQGNSA. This CDR3 spans 17 amino acids. The CDR3, as DNA: TGTGCCAGCAGCTTACAACGAACAGGTCTCAATTGGGAGACCCAGTACTTC. Encoded protein: CASSLQRTGLNWETQYF.

The V call is TRBV11-2, the J call TRBJ2-7, with 11 bases aligning to TRBD2. The CDR3 is 14 amino acids. CDR1 SGHAT and CDR2 FQNNGV come from the germline V gene. V was clipped by 5 bases and J by 6 bases; unmatched bases: 6. The CDR3 DNA reads as TGTGCCAGCAGCCTAACTAGCGGGAGTAGCGAGCAGTACTTC. Translation: CASSLTSGSSEQYF.

V is TRBV20-1 and J is TRBJ2-5, with 7 bases matching TRBD2. This CDR3 has 11 amino acids. In germline, CDR1 is DFQATT, CDR2 SNEGSKA (reference sequence). Here the CDR3 DNA reads TGCAGAACCGGGACTACGCAGACCCAGTACTTC. Translation gives CRTGTTQTQYF.

This clonotype was found many times. This chain links TRBV2 with TRBJ1-6; the D is unclear. The length of the CDR3 is 12 residues. From germline, CDR1 is SNHLY and CDR2 FYNNEI. The CDR3 region has the DNA TGTGCGAAGGGAATGGTCAGTTCACCCCTCCACTTT. This sequence encodes CAKGMVSSPLHF.

This clonotype has a handful of counts. The CDR3 nucleotides read TGTGCCAGCAGTTTTAGGGGACAGGGTAATCAGCCCCAGCATTTT. This encodes CASSFRGQGNQPQHF. This sequence joins TRBV12-3 or TRBV12-4 and TRBJ1-5; 9 positions agree with TRBD1. The CDR3 runs 15 residues. The J segment lost 4 bases and the V segment lost 3 bases, leaving 4 bases of the junction unmatched.

This clonotype was found many times. This rearrangement joins TRBV29-1 to TRBJ2-4; possibly TRBD1 for D (6 bases). V lost 4 bases to trimming and J lost 14 bases, with 15 bases between them. Germline V gives CDR1 SQVTM, CDR2 ANQGSEA. The CDR3 consists of 11 residues. The CDR3 bases are TGCAGCGTTGGCTCCGGGGACACTAAGTACTTC. Translating gives CSVGSGDTKYF.

This chain joins TRBV6-1 and TRBJ1-5; TRBD1 agrees at 7 bases. Germline trimming cut 7 bases from V and 0 bases from J; bases unmatched to any gene: 6. Germline V lookup: CDR1 MNHNS, CDR2 SASEGT. CDR3 length: 15 amino acids. The CDR3 nucleotides read TGTGCCAGCACGCACAGGGGCTATAGCAATCAGCCCCAGCATTTT. Amino acids: CASTHRGYSNQPQHF.

This clonotype occurred many times. The chain combines TRBV15 with TRBJ1-2, with D maybe TRBD1 (6 bases). The germline V and J ends were trimmed by 1 base and 4 bases, with 16 bases remaining between them. The CDR3 loop spans 16 amino acids. The V gene's germline CDR1 is LNHNV and CDR2 YYDKDF (reference sequence). CDR3 loop: CATSRVQDRPSYGYTF. For the CDR3, the DNA is TGTGCCACCAGCAGAGTTCAGGACAGACCCTCCTATGGCTACACCTTC.

This clonotype has a count of ten or more. The chain couples TRBV7-3 to TRBJ1-2; a weak D match, TRBD1 (5 bases). The CDR3 contains 15 residues. Germline values: CDR1 SGHTA, CDR2 FQGTGA. Between the trimmed V and J ends, which lost 4 bases and 4 bases, there was a span of 16 bases. CDR3 sequence (DNA): TGTGCCAGCAGCTCCCAGGGAGGGGACGTCTATGGCTACACCTTC. It specifies CASSSQGGDVYGYTF. Full variable domain (missing parts from reference TRBV7-3 and TRBJ1-2): GAGVSQTPSNKVTEKGKYVELRCDPISGHTALYWYRQSLGQGPEFLIYFQGTGAADDSGLPNDRFFAVRPEGSVSTLKIQRTERGDSAVYLCASSSQGGDVYGYTFGSGTRLTVV.

At least ten counts were recorded for this clonotype. The gene calls are TRBV7-2 and TRBJ1-1; weak D call: TRBD1 (5 bases). Germline V CDR1 and CDR2: SGHTA, FQGNSA. The CDR3 extends over 13 amino acids. V lost 5 bases and J lost 1, with 8 bases in between. The CDR3 protein is CASSRDRNTEAFF. The CDR3 bases are TGTGCCAGCAGCCGAGACAGGAACACTGAAGCTTTCTTT.

This clonotype was found many times. This rearrangement joins TRBV6-5 to TRBJ2-5; the D gene is possibly TRBD2 (5 bases). Trimming shortened V by 3 bases and J by 2 bases, and 16 bases separated the two germline ends. Germline V gene lookup returns CDR1 MNHEY and CDR2 SVGAGI. The CDR3 spans 16 residues. This CDR3 is CASSYYRNGGQETQYF. CDR3 coding DNA: TGTGCCAGCAGTTATTATAGGAACGGAGGTCAAGAGACCCAGTACTTC.

The table lists this clonotype with many counts. The chain is built from TRBV6-1 and TRBJ2-7, with D maybe TRBD2 (6 bases). V was cut by 6 bases and J by 2 bases, with 17 bases left in between. This CDR3 region has 15 residues. Germline CDR1 and CDR2: MNHNS and SASEGT. The CDR3 is CASRGGPTPPYEQYF. As DNA, the CDR3 is TGTGCCAGCAGGGGGGGACCGACCCCTCCCTACGAGCAGTACTTC.

V usage is TRBV20-1 and J usage is TRBJ2-3; 13 bases align to TRBD2. V shed 5 bases, J shed 1 base, and the junction held 3 bases outside the gene matches. In germline, CDR1 is DFQATT, CDR2 SNEGSKA (reference sequence). This CDR3 spans 15 amino acids. The CDR3 region is CSAETSGRRTDTQYF. CDR3 DNA sequence: TGCAGTGCTGAGACTAGCGGGAGGCGCACAGATACGCAGTATTTT.

This clonotype was counted ten times or more. The chain is built from TRBV30 and TRBJ1-2; 7 nucleotides match TRBD1. The germline gives CDR1 GTSNPN, CDR2 SVGIG (reference sequence). V shed 5 bases and J 8 bases; nucleotides not matched to a gene: 11. The CDR3 consists of 13 residues. CDR3 DNA sequence: TGTGCCTGGCCCCCTGAAGGGGGCGGCGGCTACACCTTC. Its protein product is CAWPPEGGGGYTF.

This clonotype was seen ten or more times. The V call is TRBV10-3, the J call TRBJ2-7; TRBD1 matches at 9 bases. The CDR3 contains 13 residues. The germline CDR1 and CDR2 sequences are ENHRY and SYGVKD. The junction had 4 bases not matched to a gene; V was cut back by 5 bases and J by 5 bases. CDR3 residues: CAISPDRGHEQYF. The CDR3 region has the DNA TGTGCCATCAGTCCGGACAGGGGCCACGAGCAGTACTTC.

This clonotype was observed at least ten times. J is TRBJ2-5 and V is TRBV7-9; the D gene is possibly TRBD2 (6 bases). V was shortened by 5 bases and J by 5 bases, with 15 bases between the two germline ends. The germline V gene encodes CDR1 SEHNR and CDR2 FQNEAQ (reference sequence). The CDR3 has 14 amino acids. The CDR3 DNA sequence: TGTGCCAGCAGCCCAAGGAGGGGCGGGGAGACCCAGTACTTC. Protein: CASSPRRGGETQYF.

In this sample, this clonotype turned up many times. The rearrangement uses TRBV6-5 and TRBJ1-1; D remains ambiguous. Germline V gives CDR1 MNHEY, CDR2 SVGAGI. The CDR3 has 14 residues. Trimming removed 0 bases at V and 5 bases at J, with 10 bases between. The CDR3 protein is CASSYSFGETEAFF. The CDR3 DNA follows: TGTGCCAGCAGTTACTCTTTTGGGGAAACTGAAGCTTTCTTT.